The clone carrying this TCR beta chain has a count of ten or more. Its target is not known. This record belongs to a study of CD8 T cells in ankylosing spondylitis. Study-level points and caveats: Blood from ankylosing spondylitis patients appeared to carry a characteristic roughly 8-variant TCR beta motif.

Via MiXCR, TCRdb re-called the 5' RACE reads, giving one row per CDR3 protein. The sample contains about 33,000 distinct CDR3 sequences, about an eighth of which appear only once. Specimen: synovial fluid, either unsorted or a sorted T cell fraction (not recorded which). The clonotype was recovered from a male donor with ankylosing spondylitis.

This chain's CDR3 is CASSQSSGSSYNEQFF. The CDR3 DNA follows: TGTGCCAGCAGCCAATCTAGCGGGAGCTCCTACAATGAGCAGTTCTTC. The chain is built from TRBV7-8 and TRBJ2-1; 10 nucleotides agree with TRBD2. CDR3 length equals 16 residues. V shed 5 bases and J 0 bases; nucleotides not matched to a gene: 4. Germline V gene sequence: CDR1 SGHVS, CDR2 FQNEAQ.